Below are 14 T cell receptor beta chains sequenced from a single sample in a study of technical replicates of blood from several donors. Libraries were prepared by immunoSEQ multiplex PCR; TCRdb keeps only in-frame clonotypes and omits some of them. The repertoire holds about 72,000 clones, with roughly 96% as singletons. The sample was T cells isolated from PBMCs. These receptors were taken from a human donor in good health.

The chain combines TRBV19 with TRBJ2-7; 8 bases agree with TRBD1. Germline CDR1 and CDR2: LNHDA and SQIVND (reference sequence). V lost 5 bases to trimming and J lost 7 bases; unmatched junction nucleotides: 7. CDR3 length: 13 amino acids. The DNA for the CDR3 is TGTGCCAGTAGTGGGCAGGGGGCGATGGAGCAGTACTTC. Amino acid sequence: CASSGQGAMEQYF. The full variable domain, in which reference TRBV19 and TRBJ2-7 provide the parts outside the CDR3, is DGGITQSPKYLFRKEGQNVTLSCEQNLNHDAMYWYRQDPGQGLRLIYYSQIVNDFQKGDIAEGYSVSREKKESFPLTVTSAQKNPTAFYLCASSGQGAMEQYFGPGTRLTVT.

This chain uses TRBV6-1 with TRBJ2-6, with a weak D call TRBD1 (6 bases). Trimming took 4 bases from V and 0 from J, leaving 16 bases between them. This CDR3 has 18 amino acids. Germline V gives CDR1 MNHNS, CDR2 SASEGT. The CDR3 loop is CASSAKRDKLSGANVLTF. The CDR3 DNA reads as TGTGCCAGCAGTGCGAAAAGGGACAAACTCTCTGGGGCCAACGTCCTGACTTTC.

This clone was seen just once. The V call is TRBV5-1, the J call TRBJ2-1, with D perhaps matching TRBD2 (6 bases). The V end was cut by 3 bases, the J end by 5 bases, with 15 bases between. This CDR3 comprises 15 residues. CDR1 is SGHRS and CDR2 is YFSETQ in the germline V gene. The CDR3 loop is CASSWRLDPNNEQFF. Here the CDR3 DNA reads TGCGCCAGCAGCTGGAGACTAGACCCAAACAATGAGCAGTTCTTC.

The genes are TRBV7-2 and TRBJ1-2; 7 bases line up with TRBD1. Germline V lookup: CDR1 SGHTA, CDR2 FQGNSA. The CDR3 spans 14 residues. The V and J ends lost 6 bases and 6 bases, in that order; junction bases with no gene match: 10. The CDR3 nucleotides are TGTGCCAGCAGTAAAAACAGGGGCGTGGATGGCTACACCTTC. It specifies CASSKNRGVDGYTF.

This clone was observed a single time. The CDR3 protein is CASKRGGNSGYTF. The CDR3 DNA sequence: TGTGCCAGCAAACGGGGAGGGAATAGTGGCTACACCTTC. The V call is TRBV28, the J call TRBJ1-2; D gene ambiguous. Trimming shortened V by 7 bases and J by 7 bases, and 16 bases separated the two germline ends. The CDR3 covers 13 residues. The germline V gene encodes CDR1 MDHEN and CDR2 SYDVKM.

The chain employs TRBV6-1 and TRBJ2-3; D might be TRBD1 (6 bases). V dropped 11 bases and J dropped 1 base, with 10 bases sitting between them. CDR1 is MNHNS and CDR2 is SASEGT in the germline V gene. There are 12 residues in the CDR3. The CDR3 reads CALRTGTDTQYF. The CDR3 nucleotides are TGTGCCCTCCGGACAGGCACAGATACGCAGTATTTT.

V and J are TRBV5-1 and TRBJ2-3; 11 nucleotides agree with TRBD1. This CDR3 comprises 16 residues. Germline trimming cut 2 bases from V and 3 bases from J; bases unmatched to any gene: 5. Germline V gene sequence: CDR1 SGHRS, CDR2 YFSETQ. The chain's CDR3 is CASSFRDRGLTDTQYF. Written as DNA, the CDR3 is TGCGCCAGCAGCTTCCGGGACAGGGGGTTGACAGATACGCAGTATTTT.

Turning to this clone: Within the sample, other DNA sequences also encode this same CDR3. This sequence joins TRBV18 and TRBJ1-5; D is ambiguous. The germline V gene encodes CDR1 KGHSH and CDR2 LQKENI. The CDR3 loop spans 13 amino acids. The germline V and J ends were trimmed by 2 bases and 5 bases, with 7 bases remaining between them. CDR3 protein: CASSPDRDQPQHF. CDR3 in DNA: TGTGCCAGCTCACCAGATAGAGATCAGCCCCAGCATTTT.

This chain joins TRBV2 and TRBJ2-5; 7 bases align to TRBD2. The CDR3 is 13 residues long. The germline gives CDR1 SNHLY, CDR2 FYNNEI. V shed 10 bases and J 4 bases; nucleotides not matched to a gene: 9. This CDR3 is CATGTGGSETQYF. The CDR3 nucleotides are TGTGCCACCGGGACGGGAGGTTCAGAGACCCAGTACTTC.

The rearrangement uses TRBV6-1 and TRBJ2-5; 10 bases align to TRBD1. Germline V lookup: CDR1 MNHNS, CDR2 SASEGT. With 3 bases clipped from V and 5 bases from J, the junction kept 9 bases outside the gene matches. The CDR3 length is 16 residues. The CDR3 DNA reads as TGTGCCAGCAGTGACCCCCGGGACAGGGGCTATGAGACCCAGTACTTC. Its translation is CASSDPRDRGYETQYF.

This clone was detected a few times. The rearrangement links TRBV18 to TRBJ1-2; D is ambiguous. CDR1 and CDR2 from the germline V gene are KGHSH and LQKENI. The CDR3 runs to 15 residues. V lost 2 bases to trimming and J lost 3 bases, with 13 bases between them. The CDR3 protein is CASSPSSGQDYGYTF. For the CDR3, the DNA is TGTGCCAGCTCACCAAGTTCCGGCCAGGACTATGGCTACACCTTC.

The chain uses TRBV30 and TRBJ2-1; possible D gene TRBD2, 7 bases. The CDR3 has 17 amino acids. With 4 bases removed from V and 2 bases from J, the gap between germline ends came to 21 bases. Germline-derived CDR1 and CDR2 are GTSNPN and SVGIG (reference sequence). The DNA of the CDR3 is TGTGCCTGGACCGAAGCGGGACACCTTGGGCCCTACAATGAGCAGTTCTTC. Protein: CAWTEAGHLGPYNEQFF.

The chain is built from TRBV7-9 and TRBJ2-7, with TRBD1 identical over 8 bases. J was trimmed by 3 bases and V by 2 bases; bases with no gene match: 3. Germline values: CDR1 SEHNR, CDR2 FQNEAQ (reference sequence). This CDR3 region has 14 residues. In DNA form, the CDR3 reads TGTGCCAGCAGCTTAACCGGACAGGGCTACGAGCAGTACTTC. Its protein is CASSLTGQGYEQYF.

This sequence joins TRBV6-4 and TRBJ2-2; D is undetermined. Trimming removed 7 bases from V and 6 bases from J, with 18 bases in between. Germline CDR1 is MRHNA and CDR2 is SNTAGT. The CDR3 has 15 residues. CDR3 sequence reads: CASKNGSGRSGELFF. CDR3 DNA sequence: TGTGCCAGCAAGAATGGGTCAGGCCGGTCCGGGGAGCTGTTTTTT.